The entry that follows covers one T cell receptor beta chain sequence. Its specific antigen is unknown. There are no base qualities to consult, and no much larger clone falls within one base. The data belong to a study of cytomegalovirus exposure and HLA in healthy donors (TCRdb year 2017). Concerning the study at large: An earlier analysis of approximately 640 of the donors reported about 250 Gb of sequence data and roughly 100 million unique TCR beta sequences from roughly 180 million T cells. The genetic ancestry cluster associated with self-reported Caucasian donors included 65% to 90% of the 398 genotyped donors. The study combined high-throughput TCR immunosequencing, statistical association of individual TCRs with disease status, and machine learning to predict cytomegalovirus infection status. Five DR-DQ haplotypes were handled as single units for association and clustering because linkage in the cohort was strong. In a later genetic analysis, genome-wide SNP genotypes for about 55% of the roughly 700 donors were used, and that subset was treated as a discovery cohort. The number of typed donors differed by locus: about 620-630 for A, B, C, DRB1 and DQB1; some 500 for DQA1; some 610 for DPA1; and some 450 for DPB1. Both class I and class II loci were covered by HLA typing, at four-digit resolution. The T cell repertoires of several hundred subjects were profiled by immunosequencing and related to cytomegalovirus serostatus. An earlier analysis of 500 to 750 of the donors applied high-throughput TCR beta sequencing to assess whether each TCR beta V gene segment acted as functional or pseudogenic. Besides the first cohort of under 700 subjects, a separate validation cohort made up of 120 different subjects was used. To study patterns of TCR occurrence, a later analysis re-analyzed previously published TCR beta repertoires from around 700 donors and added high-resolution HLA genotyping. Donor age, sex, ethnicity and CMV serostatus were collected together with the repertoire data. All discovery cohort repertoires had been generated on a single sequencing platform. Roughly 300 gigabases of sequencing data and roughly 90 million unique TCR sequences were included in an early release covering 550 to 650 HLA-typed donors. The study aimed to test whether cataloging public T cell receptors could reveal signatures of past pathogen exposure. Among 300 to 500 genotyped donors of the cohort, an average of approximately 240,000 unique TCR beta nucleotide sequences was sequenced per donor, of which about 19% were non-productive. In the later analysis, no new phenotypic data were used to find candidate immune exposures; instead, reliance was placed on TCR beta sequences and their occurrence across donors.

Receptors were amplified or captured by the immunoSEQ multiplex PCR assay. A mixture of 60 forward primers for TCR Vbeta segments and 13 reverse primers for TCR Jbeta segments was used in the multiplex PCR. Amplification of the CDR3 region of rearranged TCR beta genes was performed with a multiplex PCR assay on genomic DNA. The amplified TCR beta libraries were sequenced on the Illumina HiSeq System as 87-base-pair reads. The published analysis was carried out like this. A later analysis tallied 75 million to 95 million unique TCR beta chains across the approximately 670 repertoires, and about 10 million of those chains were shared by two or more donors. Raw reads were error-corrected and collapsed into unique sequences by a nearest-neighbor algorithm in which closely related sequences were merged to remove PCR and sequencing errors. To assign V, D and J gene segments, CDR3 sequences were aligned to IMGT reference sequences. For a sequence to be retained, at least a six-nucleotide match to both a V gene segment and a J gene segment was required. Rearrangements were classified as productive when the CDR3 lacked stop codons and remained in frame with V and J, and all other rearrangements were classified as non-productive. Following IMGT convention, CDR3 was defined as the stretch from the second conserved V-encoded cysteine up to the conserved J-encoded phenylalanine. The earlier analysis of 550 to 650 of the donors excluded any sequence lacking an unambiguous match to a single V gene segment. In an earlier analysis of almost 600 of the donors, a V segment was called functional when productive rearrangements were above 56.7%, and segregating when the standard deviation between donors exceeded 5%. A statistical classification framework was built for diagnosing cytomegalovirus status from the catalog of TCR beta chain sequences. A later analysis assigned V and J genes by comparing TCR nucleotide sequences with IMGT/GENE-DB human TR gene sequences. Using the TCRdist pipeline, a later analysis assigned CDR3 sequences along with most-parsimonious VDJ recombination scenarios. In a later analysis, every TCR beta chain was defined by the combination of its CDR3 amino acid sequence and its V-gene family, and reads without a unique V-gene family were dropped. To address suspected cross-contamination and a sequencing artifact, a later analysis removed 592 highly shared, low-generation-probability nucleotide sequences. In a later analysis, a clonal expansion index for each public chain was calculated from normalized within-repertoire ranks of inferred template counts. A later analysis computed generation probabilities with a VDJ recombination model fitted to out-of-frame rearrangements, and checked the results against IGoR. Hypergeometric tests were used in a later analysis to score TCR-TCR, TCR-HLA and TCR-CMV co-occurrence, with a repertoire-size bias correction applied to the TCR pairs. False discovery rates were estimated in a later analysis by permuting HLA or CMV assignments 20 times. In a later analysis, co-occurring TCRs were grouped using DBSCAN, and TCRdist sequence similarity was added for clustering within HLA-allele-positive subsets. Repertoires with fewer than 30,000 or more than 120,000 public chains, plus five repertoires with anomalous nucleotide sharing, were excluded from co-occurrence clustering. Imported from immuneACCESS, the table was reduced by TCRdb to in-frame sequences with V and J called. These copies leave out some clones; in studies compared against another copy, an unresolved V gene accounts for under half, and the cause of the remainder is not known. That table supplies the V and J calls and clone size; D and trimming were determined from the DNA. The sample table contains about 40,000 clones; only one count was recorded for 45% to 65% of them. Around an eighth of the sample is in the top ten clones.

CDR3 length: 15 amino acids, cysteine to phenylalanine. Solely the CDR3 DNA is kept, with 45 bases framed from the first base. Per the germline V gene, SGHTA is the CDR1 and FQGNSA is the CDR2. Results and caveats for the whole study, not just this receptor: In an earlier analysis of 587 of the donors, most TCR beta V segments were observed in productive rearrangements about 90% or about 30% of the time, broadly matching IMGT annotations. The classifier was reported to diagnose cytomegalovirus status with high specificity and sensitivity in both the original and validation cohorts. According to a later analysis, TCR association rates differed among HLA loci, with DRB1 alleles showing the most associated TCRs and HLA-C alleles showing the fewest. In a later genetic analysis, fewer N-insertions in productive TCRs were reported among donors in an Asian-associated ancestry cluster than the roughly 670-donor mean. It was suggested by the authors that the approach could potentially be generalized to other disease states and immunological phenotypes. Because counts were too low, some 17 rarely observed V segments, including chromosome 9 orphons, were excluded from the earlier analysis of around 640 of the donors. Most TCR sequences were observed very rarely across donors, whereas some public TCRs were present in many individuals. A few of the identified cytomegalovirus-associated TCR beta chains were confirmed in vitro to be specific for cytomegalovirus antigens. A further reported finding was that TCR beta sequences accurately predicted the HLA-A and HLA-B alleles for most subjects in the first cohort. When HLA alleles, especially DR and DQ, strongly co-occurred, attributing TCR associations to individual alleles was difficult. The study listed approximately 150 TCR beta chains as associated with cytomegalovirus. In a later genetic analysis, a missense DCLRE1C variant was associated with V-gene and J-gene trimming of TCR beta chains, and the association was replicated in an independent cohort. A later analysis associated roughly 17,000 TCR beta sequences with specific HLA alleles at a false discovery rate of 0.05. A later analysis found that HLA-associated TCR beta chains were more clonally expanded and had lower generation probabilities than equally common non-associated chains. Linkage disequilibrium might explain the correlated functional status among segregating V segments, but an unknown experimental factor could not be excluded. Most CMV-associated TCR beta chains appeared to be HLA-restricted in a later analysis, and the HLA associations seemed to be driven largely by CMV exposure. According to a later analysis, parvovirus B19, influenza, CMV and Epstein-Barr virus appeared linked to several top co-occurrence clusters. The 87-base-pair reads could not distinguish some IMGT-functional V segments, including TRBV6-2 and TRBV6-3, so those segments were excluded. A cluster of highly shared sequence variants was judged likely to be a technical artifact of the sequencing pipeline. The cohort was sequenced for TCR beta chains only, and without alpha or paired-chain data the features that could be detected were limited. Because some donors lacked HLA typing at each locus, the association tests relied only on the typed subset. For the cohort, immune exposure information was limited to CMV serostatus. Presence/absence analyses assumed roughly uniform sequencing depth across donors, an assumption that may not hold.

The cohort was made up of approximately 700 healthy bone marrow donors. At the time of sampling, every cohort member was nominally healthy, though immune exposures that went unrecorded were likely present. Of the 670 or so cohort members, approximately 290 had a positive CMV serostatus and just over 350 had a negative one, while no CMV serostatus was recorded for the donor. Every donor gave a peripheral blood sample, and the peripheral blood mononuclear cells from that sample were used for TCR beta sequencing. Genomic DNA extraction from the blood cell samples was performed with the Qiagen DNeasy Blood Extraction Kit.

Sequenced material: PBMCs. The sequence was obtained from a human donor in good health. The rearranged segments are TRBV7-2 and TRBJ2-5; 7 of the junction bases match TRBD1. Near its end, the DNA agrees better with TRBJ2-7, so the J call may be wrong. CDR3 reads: CASSTNGQVSYEQYF. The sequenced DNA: TGTGCCAGCAGCACAAATGGACAGGTCTCCTACGAGCAGTACTTC.